The sample holds many counts of the clone carrying this T cell receptor beta chain. The sample originates from a study of T cells in Graves' hyperthyroidism and ophthalmopathy. Amplification targeted TCR beta CDR3 regions from RNA transcripts. The HTBI primer set drove a first-round RT-PCR of the TCR CDR3. TCRdb reprocessed the multiplex PCR reads via MiXCR and lists one record per CDR3 protein. Among fewer than 600,000 distinct CDR3 sequences, 14% were seen once, and the ten largest hold over 11%. Germline CDR1 is SGHVS and CDR2 is FNYEAQ. The CDR3 contains 19 residues. Trimming pared 4 bases from V and 0 bases from J, leaving 22 bases between.

The specimen sequenced was blood. The sequence came from a woman aged 40 to 49 with Graves' hyperthyroidism. The V call is TRBV7-6, the J call TRBJ2-1; the D gene could be TRBD1 or TRBD2 (5 bases each). The CDR3 reads CASSSKGRDPSRSYNEQFF. For the CDR3, the DNA is TGTGCCAGCAGCTCCAAGGGCCGGGACCCCTCGCGCTCCTACAATGAGCAGTTCTTC.